This T cell receptor (beta chain) was recovered during a study of blood T cell repertoires in COVID-19. On the study more broadly: Researchers got acute and convalescent COVID-19 samples from the United States, Italy and Spain. PBMCs, B-cell-depleted T cells, or T cells provided the cDNA or gDNA that made up the material.

Source study methods: Quantification of nucleated cells was approximated via reference gene primer amplification. Clones were read by immunoSEQ multiplex PCR, and TCRdb kept only the in-frame ones, dropping some. The D gene and trimming were derived from the DNA, and the V and J assignments and clone size from that table. The table records around 170,000 clones, roughly nine tenths of them present only once. Germline CDR1 and CDR2: SGHRS and YFSETQ. The CDR3 runs 15 residues. The V segment lost 7 bases and the J segment 4 bases; nucleotides outside the gene matches: 9. The sample consisted of peripheral blood. This clonotype originated in a woman in her twenties or thirties with active or convalescent COVID-19. V gene TRBV5-1 combines with J gene TRBJ2-2; 8 positions match TRBD2. CDR3 sequence: CASQLAASTTGELFF. CDR3 sequence (DNA): TGCGCCAGCCAACTAGCGGCGTCCACCACCGGGGAGCTGTTTTTT.